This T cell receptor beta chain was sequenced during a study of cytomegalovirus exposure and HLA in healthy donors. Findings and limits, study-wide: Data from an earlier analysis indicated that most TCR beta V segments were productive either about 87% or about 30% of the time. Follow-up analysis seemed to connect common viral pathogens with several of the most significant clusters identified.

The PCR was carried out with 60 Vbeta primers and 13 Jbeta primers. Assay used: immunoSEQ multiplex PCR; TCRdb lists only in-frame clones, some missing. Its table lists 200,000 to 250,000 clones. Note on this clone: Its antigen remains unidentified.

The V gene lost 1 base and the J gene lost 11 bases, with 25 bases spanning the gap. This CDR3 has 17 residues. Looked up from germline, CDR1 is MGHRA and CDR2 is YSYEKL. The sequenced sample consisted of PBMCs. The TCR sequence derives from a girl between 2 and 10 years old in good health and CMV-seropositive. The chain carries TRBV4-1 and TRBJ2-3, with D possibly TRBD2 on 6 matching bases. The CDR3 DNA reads TGCGCCAGCAGCCAAGGCACCCTGGGGGAGCGACGGGGGAAGCAGTATTTT. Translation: CASSQGTLGERRGKQYF.